This T cell receptor (beta chain) appears in the sequencing data of a study of cytomegalovirus exposure and HLA in healthy donors. Study-wide points: A likely sequencing artifact accounted for one observed cluster of highly shared sequence variants. Most sequenced TCRs were rare (though some public TCRs occurred in many donors). Across HLA loci, a later analysis found differing TCR association rates, with DRB1 most and HLA-C fewest. Only CMV serostatus was available as immune exposure information.

CDR3 size: 15 residues. V shed 2 bases and J 5 bases; nucleotides not matched to a gene: 5. Germline V gene lookup returns CDR1 MDHEN and CDR2 SYDVKM. On this clone: Its specificity is not known.

The PCR employed 60 Vbeta primers together with 13 Jbeta primers. The assay was immunoSEQ multiplex PCR, and TCRdb's table has in-frame clones only and misses some. Here the sample spans nearly 95,000 clones, 79% being singletons. This sequence joins TRBV28 and TRBJ2-1; 8 positions agree with TRBD1. The sequenced sample consisted of PBMCs. This TCR came from a woman between 40 and 55 years old in good health and CMV-seronegative. The CDR3 reads CASSLTGGMHNEQFF. The DNA for the CDR3 is TGTGCCAGCAGTTTAACAGGGGGAATGCACAATGAGCAGTTCTTC.